One sample yielded the 12 T cell receptor beta chains listed below, sequenced in a study of vaccination and CD4 T cells after COVID-19. Cultured CD4+ T-cell DNA underwent Oncomine TCR Beta short-read sequencing. TCRdb re-called the PCR reads with MiXCR, one entry per CDR3 protein. The sample consists of just under 20,000 distinct CDR3 sequences, 40% to 45% of them appearing once. Treatment described: roughly 11-day PBMC culture with coronavirus spike peptide pools or control peptides (ViraFEST assay). Their antigens remain unidentified. The sample consisted of CD4+ T cells from blood, cultured in vitro, taken before SARS-CoV-2 vaccination. These receptor sequences come from a human donor who received a COVID-19 vaccine.

This clonotype has only a few counts. The chain joins TRBV21-1 to TRBJ1-5. TRBV21-1 is classified as a pseudogene. This CDR3 has 21 amino acids. The CDR3, as DNA: TGTGCCAGCAGCAAAGTTGCGGTTCGACACGGGTTTATCTATAGCAATCAGCCCCAGCATTTT. Protein product: CASSKVAVRHGFIYSNQPQHF.

The V gene is TRBV2, the J gene TRBJ2-1, with 11 bases lining up with TRBD2. Trimming at V came to 3 bases and at J to 6 bases, leaving 10 bases not matched to a gene. Germline V gene data show CDR1 as SNHLY and CDR2 as FYNNEI. The CDR3 length is 17 residues. The CDR3 DNA is TGTGCCAGCAGTGATCCAGGGCTAGCGGGGGGACCCAATGAGCAGTTCTTC. Its translation: CASSDPGLAGGPNEQFF.

V and J are TRBV28 and TRBJ2-5, with 8 bases lining up with TRBD2. The CDR3 consists of 16 residues. Germline assignment: CDR1 MDHEN and CDR2 SYDVKM. V shed 3 bases and J 2 bases; nucleotides not matched to a gene: 8. This CDR3 is CASSFMGGGTQETQYF. The DNA for the CDR3 is TGTGCCAGCAGTTTTATGGGCGGGGGGACACAAGAGACCCAGTACTTC.

J is TRBJ2-5 and V is TRBV11-3; 8 bases agree with TRBD1. V lost 4 bases, J lost 1 base, and 5 bases stayed unmatched. The CDR3 length is 15 residues. CDR1 is SGHNT, CDR2 YENEEA, per germline. Here the CDR3 DNA reads TGTGCCAGCAGCTACGGACAGGGAGGCCAAGAGACCCAGTACTTC. It is translated as CASSYGQGGQETQYF.

This clonotype has only a few counts. This chain joins TRBV21-1 and TRBJ1-2; the table calls TRBD1, which could not be checked here. TRBV21-1 is marked as a pseudogene. CDR3 length: 15 residues. CDR3 DNA: TGTGCCAGCAGGACTACAGGGGGTTTTGGGTATGGCTACACCTTC. Its protein product is CASRTTGGFGYGYTF.

The chain uses TRBV24-1 and TRBJ2-7; 9 positions agree with TRBD1. The length of the CDR3 is 15 residues. CDR1 is KGHDR and CDR2 is SFDVKD in the germline V gene. V dropped 4 bases and J dropped 7; count of bases not matched to a gene: 10. CDR3 protein: CATSETGTGSGEQYF. The CDR3 DNA sequence: TGTGCCACCAGTGAAACCGGGACAGGGTCTGGGGAGCAGTACTTC.

This clonotype was picked up a small number of times. The J gene is TRBJ2-7, the V gene TRBV7-9; 7 bases fit TRBD1. The CDR3 spans 16 residues. V was clipped by 1 base and J by 2 bases; unmatched bases: 8. The V gene's germline CDR1 is SEHNR and CDR2 FQNEAQ (reference sequence). In DNA form, the CDR3 reads TGTGCCAGCAGCTTAGGACCCCGGGACAGAGCCTACGAGCAGTACTTC. This sequence encodes CASSLGPRDRAYEQYF.

The rearrangement uses TRBV19 and TRBJ1-5, with D possibly TRBD1 on 5 matching bases. The CDR3 runs 14 residues. V was clipped by 3 bases and J by 2 bases, with 8 bases between them. CDR1 and CDR2 from the germline V gene are LNHDA and SQIVND (reference sequence). This CDR3 reads CASSIRDGNQPQHF. The CDR3 nucleotides are TGTGCCAGTAGTATCCGGGACGGCAATCAGCCCCAGCATTTT.

The gene calls are TRBV19 and TRBJ1-2; no clear D. The germline V gene has CDR1 LNHDA and CDR2 SQIVND (reference sequence). V dropped 4 bases and J dropped 4 bases, with 13 bases sitting between them. The CDR3 covers 14 residues. The CDR3: CASSTDGAFYGYTF. CDR3 DNA: TGTGCCAGTAGTACGGACGGAGCCTTCTATGGCTACACCTTC.

CDR3 region: CASSAGTRYTGELFF. CDR3 bases: TGCGCCAGCAGCGCCGGGACACGATACACCGGGGAGCTGTTTTTT. The chain uses TRBV5-1 and TRBJ2-2; weak D call: TRBD1 (6 bases). Per the germline V gene, CDR1 is SGHRS and CDR2 is YFSETQ. The CDR3 has 15 amino acids. Trimming removed 4 bases at V and 3 bases at J, with 13 bases between.

The chain links TRBV2 to TRBJ2-4, with D perhaps assigned TRBD1 or TRBD2 (5 bases each). CDR1 is SNHLY, CDR2 FYNNEI, per germline. CDR3 size: 15 residues. V was pared by 6 bases and J by 5 bases, with 17 bases between. The chain's CDR3 is CASRRDPPEENIQYF. In nucleotides, the CDR3 is TGTGCCAGCAGGAGGGACCCTCCCGAGGAAAACATTCAGTACTTC.

CDR3 sequence reads: CASSSISRVFGTQYF. DNA for the CDR3: TGTGCCAGCAGTTCTATTAGCAGGGTTTTTGGGACCCAGTACTTC. The V gene is TRBV27, the J gene TRBJ2-5; maybe TRBD1 (5 bases). Trimming cost V 4 bases and J 7 bases, with 19 bases left between them. The CDR3 spans 15 residues. CDR1 is MNHEY and CDR2 is SMNVEV in the germline V gene (reference sequence).